Listed below are T cell receptor beta chains from one sample, sequenced in a study of beta chain features in type 1 diabetes. The table came from immunoSEQ multiplex PCR; TCRdb's copy has only in-frame clones and leaves some out. This sample has some 900,000 clones, with roughly a sixth found just once. Sequencing was performed on naive CD4+ T cells from blood. The receptors stem from a woman aged 18 to 35 in good health. Both conserved end residues are part of each CDR3. The D gene is left open where the match is weak. Not all rows give a size; the values are once, few, many and, for expanded clones, a class.

j_gene | abundance | d_gene | v_gene | CDR3aa | CDR3nt
TRBJ2-5 | . | . | TRBV11-2 | CASSLEGATTQYF | TGTGCCAGCAGCTTGGAGGGAGCAACGACCCAGTACTTC
TRBJ2-7 | few | . | TRBV6-6 | CASSYSKGSHSYEQYF | TGTGCCAGCAGTTACTCGAAAGGGAGTCACTCCTACGAGCAGTACTTC
TRBJ2-7 | . | . | TRBV25-1 | CASSEGNDLQYF | TGTGCCAGCAGTGAAGGTAACGACCTCCAGTACTTC
TRBJ2-5 | . | . | TRBV4-3 | CASSQDVLQETQYF | TGCGCCAGCAGCCAAGATGTGCTCCAAGAGACCCAGTACTTC
TRBJ2-1 | few | TRBD2 | TRBV10-3 | CAIKANGLAGPGEQFF | TGTGCCATCAAGGCGAATGGACTAGCGGGCCCAGGGGAGCAGTTCTTC
TRBJ2-1 | few | . | TRBV7-2 | CASSLVTGAYNEQFF | TGTGCCAGCAGCTTAGTTACGGGAGCGTACAATGAGCAGTTCTTC
TRBJ1-2 | . | . | TRBV28 | CASSLNRNGYTF | TGTGCCAGCAGTTTAAATAGAAATGGCTACACCTTC
TRBJ2-5 | few | TRBD2 | TRBV7-9 | CASSSLAGAATQYF | TGTGCCAGCAGCTCCCTAGCGGGAGCGGCGACCCAGTACTTC
TRBJ1-1 | few | . | TRBV7-9 | CASSLILGYTEAFF | TGTGCCAGCAGCTTAATTTTGGGGTACACTGAAGCTTTCTTT
TRBJ1-5 | . | TRBD1 | TRBV5-1 | CASSLEEAGTGYDQPQHF | TGCGCCAGCAGCCTAGAAGAAGCCGGGACAGGGTATGATCAGCCCCAGCATTTT
TRBJ2-7 | few | . | TRBV19 | CASSISEGMKQYF | TGTGCCAGTAGTATATCTGAGGGGATGAAGCAGTACTTC
TRBJ2-5 | few | TRBD1 | TRBV28 | CASWAPGQGGETQYF | TGTGCCAGTTGGGCGCCGGGACAGGGAGGAGAGACCCAGTACTTC
TRBJ1-1 | few | . | TRBV4-2 | CASSQVINTEAFF | TGTGCCAGCAGCCAAGTAATCAACACTGAAGCTTTCTTT
TRBJ2-5 | . | TRBD2 | TRBV7-6 | CASSYRFSGRGETQYF | TGTGCCAGCAGCTATAGGTTTAGCGGGAGAGGAGAGACCCAGTACTTC
TRBJ2-3 | few | . | TRBV4-3 | CASSRNGMDTDTQYF | TGCGCCAGCAGCCGGAACGGGATGGACACAGATACGCAGTATTTT
TRBJ2-7 | few | TRBD1 | TRBV7-8 | CASSFPRDRVSDEQYF | TGTGCCAGCAGCTTCCCCCGTGACAGGGTTTCCGACGAGCAGTACTTC
TRBJ2-2 | . | . | TRBV11-2 | CASSSGRPNTGELFF | TGTGCCAGCAGCTCGGGGAGGCCGAACACCGGGGAGCTGTTTTTT
TRBJ2-2 | few | . | TRBV7-2 | CASSPRAAYNTGELFF | TGTGCCAGCAGCCCTCGGGCAGCCTATAACACCGGGGAGCTGTTTTTT
TRBJ2-1 | few | TRBD2 | TRBV18 | CASSPGLAGDRRQFF | TGTGCCAGCTCACCGGGACTAGCGGGAGATCGGCGGCAGTTCTTC
TRBJ2-3 | . | . | TRBV4-3 | CASSEGFLTVTDTQYF | TGCGCCAGCAGCGAGGGCTTCCTGACGGTCACAGATACGCAGTATTTT
TRBJ1-5 | . | . | TRBV6-5 | CASRRTGYSNQPQHF | TGTGCCAGCAGGCGGACGGGGTATAGCAATCAGCCCCAGCATTTT
TRBJ1-1 | . | . | TRBV7-9 | CASSSTQNTEAFF | TGTGCCAGCAGCTCGACCCAGAACACTGAAGCTTTCTTT
TRBJ1-3 | . | TRBD1 | TRBV7-2 | CASSLMAGGLFSGNTIYF | TGTGCCAGCAGCTTAATGGCAGGGGGATTATTCTCTGGAAACACCATATATTTT
TRBJ1-3 | few | . | TRBV5-4 | CASSLGGEFSGNTIYF | TGTGCCAGCAGCTTGGGCGGGGAGTTCTCTGGAAACACCATATATTTT
TRBJ2-7 | . | . | TRBV25-1 | CASSDRLGSEQYF | TGTGCCAGCAGTGACCGACTAGGAAGCGAGCAGTACTTC
TRBJ1-5 | . | . | TRBV4-1 | CASSQGDIYSNQPQHF | TGCGCCAGCAGCCAAGGGGATATCTATAGCAATCAGCCCCAGCATTTT
TRBJ2-7 | . | . | TRBV28 | CASSLLYEQYF | TGTGCCAGCAGTTTACTCTACGAGCAGTACTTC
TRBJ1-2 | few | . | TRBV19 | CASSLPGADYTF | TGTGCCAGTAGTCTTCCAGGGGCCGACTACACCTTC
TRBJ2-3 | few | TRBD2 | TRBV4-3 | CASSLGTSGTVGTDTQYF | TGCGCCAGCAGCCTCGGGACTAGCGGAACTGTGGGCACAGATACGCAGTATTTT
TRBJ2-7 | . | TRBD1 | TRBV6-6 | CASSYPYPGQGGEQYF | TGTGCCAGCAGTTACCCCTATCCGGGACAGGGAGGCGAGCAGTACTTC
TRBJ1-3 | . | . | TRBV29-1 | CSVEGHGGNTIYF | TGCAGCGTTGAAGGACATGGTGGAAACACCATATATTTT
TRBJ2-2 | few | . | TRBV9 | CASSVTGRNTGELFF | TGTGCCAGCAGCGTCACAGGGAGAAACACCGGGGAGCTGTTTTTT
TRBJ1-1 | . | . | TRBV28 | CASSVLDGEAFF | TGTGCCAGCAGTGTCCTCGACGGAGAAGCTTTCTTT
TRBJ2-3 | few | TRBD2 | TRBV9 | CASSLSGQSTDTQYF | TGTGCCAGCAGCCTTAGCGGGCAGAGCACAGATACGCAGTATTTT
TRBJ2-1 | few | TRBD2 | TRBV7-3 | CASSFIGLAGGPREQFF | TGTGCCAGCAGCTTCATTGGACTAGCGGGAGGGCCGAGGGAGCAGTTCTTC
TRBJ1-1 | few | . | TRBV19 | CASSHWAQARTEAFF | TGTGCCAGTAGTCATTGGGCCCAAGCGCGCACTGAAGCTTTCTTT